This is a list of T cell receptor beta chains from one sample in a study of cytomegalovirus exposure and HLA in healthy donors. TCRdb keeps only in-frame clones here, not all; method: immunoSEQ multiplex PCR. This table holds about 120,000 clones, about three fifths found once. The sample consisted of PBMCs. These receptors all stem from a man aged 35-49 years in good health and CMV-seropositive. Each CDR3 is given with its conserved first and last residue. The order of the fields is J gene, D gene, clone size, V gene, CDR3 protein, CDR3 DNA. D genes are given only for firm matches. The listing skips clone size in some rows; elsewhere it reads once, few, many or a size class.

TRBJ2-7 | NA | few | TRBV10-3 | CAISEPDRTYEQYF | TGTGCCATCAGTGAGCCCGACAGGACCTACGAGCAGTACTTC
TRBJ2-3 | TRBD2 | NA | TRBV5-1 | CASSTGLAGVTDTQYF | TGCGCCAGCAGCACCGGACTAGCGGGGGTCACAGATACGCAGTATTTT
TRBJ1-6 | TRBD1 | NA | TRBV27 | CASSSSEGDSSYNSPLHF | TGTGCCAGCAGTTCCTCGGAGGGGGACAGCTCCTATAATTCACCCCTCCACTTT
TRBJ1-2 | TRBD1 | NA | TRBV29-1 | CSAGDSNYGYTF | TGCAGCGCGGGGGACAGCAACTATGGCTACACCTTC
TRBJ2-1 | TRBD2 | NA | TRBV28 | CASSLLGLALPVDEQFF | TGTGCCAGCAGTTTACTGGGACTAGCCCTCCCCGTGGATGAGCAGTTCTTC
TRBJ1-1 | TRBD1 | NA | TRBV6-5 | CASSRTTGEGTEAFF | TGTGCCAGCAGTAGGACGACAGGGGAAGGCACTGAAGCTTTCTTT
TRBJ2-2 | NA | NA | TRBV7-9 | CASSLIQGTTGELFF | TGTGCCAGCAGCTTAATTCAGGGGACCACCGGGGAGCTGTTTTTT
TRBJ2-7 | TRBD2 | NA | TRBV7-9 | CASRGTSDYEQYF | TGTGCCAGCAGAGGGACTAGCGACTACGAGCAGTACTTC
TRBJ2-3 | TRBD1 | NA | TRBV19 | CASSISGQGVTVDTQYF | TGTGCCAGTAGTATATCAGGCCAGGGGGTGACCGTCGATACGCAGTATTTT
TRBJ2-7 | NA | NA | TRBV10-1 | CASSTGQPYEQYF | TGCGCCAGCAGCACGGGACAACCCTACGAGCAGTACTTC
TRBJ1-3 | TRBD1 | few | TRBV25-1 | CASSEFDRAGNTIYF | TGTGCCAGCAGTGAATTCGACAGGGCCGGAAACACCATATATTTT
TRBJ2-5 | NA | NA | TRBV27 | CASSSSTRQGTQYF | TGTGCCAGCAGTTCCTCGACTCGCCAGGGGACCCAGTACTTC
TRBJ1-4 | TRBD1 | NA | TRBV7-9 | CASSSSLGDSDEKLFF | TGTGCCAGCAGTTCATCATTAGGGGACAGCGATGAAAAACTGTTTTTT
TRBJ1-3 | NA | few | TRBV2 | CASGASGNTIYF | TGTGCCAGTGGGGCATCTGGAAACACCATATATTTT
TRBJ2-5 | TRBD2 | NA | TRBV9 | CASSVGGLDGKGETQYF | TGTGCCAGCAGCGTAGGGGGACTAGATGGGAAGGGAGAGACCCAGTACTTC
TRBJ2-6 | NA | NA | TRBV4-2 | CASSDNSGANVLTF | TGTGCCAGCAGCGACAACTCTGGGGCCAACGTCCTGACTTTC
TRBJ2-2 | TRBD2 | NA | TRBV2 | CASSGTSGRVTGELFF | TGTGCCAGCAGTGGGACTAGCGGGAGGGTCACCGGGGAGCTGTTTTTT
TRBJ2-7 | NA | NA | TRBV5-1 | CASSRGVGGYEQYF | TGCGCCAGCAGCCGTGGAGTAGGGGGTTACGAGCAGTACTTC
TRBJ2-7 | TRBD2 | NA | TRBV5-6 | CASSAATSGSYEQYF | TGTGCCAGCAGCGCAGCCACTAGCGGGAGTTATGAGCAGTACTTC
TRBJ2-1 | TRBD2 | few | TRBV28 | CASSQPAGRNEQFF | TGTGCCAGCAGTCAACCAGCGGGGCGCAATGAGCAGTTCTTC
TRBJ1-2 | NA | NA | TRBV14 | CASSHPDRQKFYTNYGYTF | TGTGCCAGCAGCCATCCCGACAGACAAAAGTTTTATACTAACTATGGCTACACCTTC
TRBJ2-7 | TRBD2 | NA | TRBV11-2 | CASSLRTGGRVDEQYF | TGTGCCAGCAGCTTACGAACAGGCGGGAGGGTTGACGAGCAGTACTTC
TRBJ1-1 | NA | NA | TRBV5-1 | CASSLGWGGHTEAFF | TGCGCCAGCAGCTTGGGTTGGGGGGGACACACTGAAGCTTTCTTT
TRBJ2-7 | TRBD2 | NA | TRBV5-6 | CASSPLAGEPGYEQYF | TGTGCCAGCAGCCCGCTAGCGGGAGAGCCTGGCTACGAGCAGTACTTC
TRBJ2-1 | NA | NA | TRBV4-3 | CASSQDWRGHEQFF | TGCGCCAGCAGCCAAGATTGGCGGGGACATGAGCAGTTCTTC
TRBJ2-6 | NA | NA | TRBV30 | CAGDSSGANVLTF | TGTGCCGGCGACAGCTCTGGGGCCAACGTCCTGACTTTC
TRBJ2-7 | NA | NA | TRBV15 | CATSRTPAGNYEQYF | TGTGCCACCAGCAGGACTCCGGCGGGGAATTACGAGCAGTACTTC
TRBJ1-5 | NA | NA | TRBV19 | CASSEGVQPQHF | TGTGCCAGTAGTGAGGGGGTTCAGCCCCAGCATTTT
TRBJ2-5 | NA | NA | TRBV4-3 | CASSQVVGGETQYF | TGCGCCAGCAGCCAAGTCGTGGGGGGAGAGACCCAGTACTTC
TRBJ1-4 | NA | NA | TRBV18 | CASSPTGGYPNEKLFF | TGTGCCAGCTCACCTACCGGAGGATACCCAAATGAAAAACTGTTTTTT
TRBJ1-6 | TRBD1 | NA | TRBV25-1 | CASSESGQGYNSPLHF | TGTGCCAGCAGTGAGTCGGGACAGGGGTATAATTCACCCCTCCACTTT
TRBJ2-7 | TRBD1 | once | TRBV7-2 | CASSPQGTGTYEQYF | TGTGCCAGCAGCCCACAAGGGACAGGGACATACGAGCAGTACTTC
TRBJ1-4 | NA | NA | TRBV28 | CASSLPFAGEEKLFF | TGTGCCAGCAGTTTACCGTTTGCAGGGGAGGAAAAACTGTTTTTT
TRBJ1-2 | NA | NA | TRBV13 | CASSFPAGGYTF | TGTGCCAGCAGCTTCCCCGCGGGGGGCTACACCTTC
TRBJ2-7 | TRBD1 | NA | TRBV9 | CASSERTGPYEQYF | TGTGCCAGCAGCGAGAGGACAGGACCCTACGAGCAGTACTTC
TRBJ2-7 | NA | NA | TRBV19 | CASTPQPDSYSYEQYF | TGTGCCAGTACCCCACAACCCGACAGTTACTCCTACGAGCAGTACTTC
TRBJ1-6 | TRBD1 | NA | TRBV4-1 | CASSQDKDRVISYNSPLHF | TGCGCCAGCAGCCAAGATAAGGACAGGGTGATTTCCTATAATTCACCCCTCCACTTT
TRBJ2-6 | NA | NA | TRBV12-5 | CASGLVLSPHPSGANVLTF | TGTGCTAGTGGTTTGGTTCTATCCCCCCACCCCTCTGGGGCCAACGTCCTGACTTTC
TRBJ2-5 | TRBD1 | NA | TRBV5-1 | CASQTGLGGQETQYF | TGCGCCAGCCAGACAGGGCTAGGGGGCCAAGAGACCCAGTACTTC
TRBJ1-5 | NA | NA | TRBV2 | CASSGPNQPQHF | TGTGCCAGCTCAGGGCCCAATCAGCCCCAGCATTTT
TRBJ1-5 | TRBD1 | NA | TRBV6-6 | CASRPGQHQPQHF | TGTGCCAGCAGACCGGGACAGCATCAGCCCCAGCATTTT
TRBJ2-5 | TRBD1 | NA | TRBV5-1 | CASSITGTGGGETQYF | TGCGCCAGCAGCATCACCGGGACAGGGGGCGGAGAGACCCAGTACTTC
TRBJ1-5 | NA | NA | TRBV4-2 | CASSQFRVSNQPQHF | TGTGCCAGCAGCCAATTTCGGGTCTCCAATCAGCCCCAGCATTTT
TRBJ1-2 | NA | NA | TRBV6-6 | CASTIPGRGNYGYTF | TGTGCCAGCACGATACCGGGTAGGGGAAACTATGGCTACACCTTC
TRBJ2-7 | TRBD1 | NA | TRBV5-1 | CASSSRGLSYEQYF | TGCGCCAGCAGCTCCAGGGGGCTCTCCTACGAGCAGTACTTC
TRBJ2-1 | NA | NA | TRBV9 | CASSVDQNALRNEQFF | TGTGCCAGCAGCGTAGACCAAAACGCGTTGCGCAATGAGCAGTTCTTC
TRBJ2-3 | TRBD2 | few | TRBV9 | CASSVGLAGPTDTQYF | TGTGCCAGCAGCGTAGGACTAGCGGGACCCACAGATACGCAGTATTTT
TRBJ2-7 | NA | once | TRBV7-8 | CASSFPGASGYEQYF | TGTGCCAGCAGCTTTCCCGGCGCGTCAGGCTACGAGCAGTACTTC
TRBJ1-1 | NA | few | TRBV29-1 | CSVGRGNTEAFF | TGCAGCGTTGGTCGGGGGAACACTGAAGCTTTCTTT
TRBJ1-2 | NA | NA | TRBV6-5 | CASSSAGWYGYTF | TGTGCCAGCAGTTCCGCAGGGTGGTATGGCTACACCTTC
TRBJ1-4 | NA | NA | TRBV2 | CASSGLLSNEKLFF | TGTGCCAGCAGTGGGCTCCTTTCTAATGAAAAACTGTTTTTT
TRBJ2-7 | TRBD2 | NA | TRBV5-4 | CASSLGGTSGGPTYEQYF | TGTGCCAGCAGCTTGGGCGGGACTAGCGGGGGGCCGACCTACGAGCAGTACTTC